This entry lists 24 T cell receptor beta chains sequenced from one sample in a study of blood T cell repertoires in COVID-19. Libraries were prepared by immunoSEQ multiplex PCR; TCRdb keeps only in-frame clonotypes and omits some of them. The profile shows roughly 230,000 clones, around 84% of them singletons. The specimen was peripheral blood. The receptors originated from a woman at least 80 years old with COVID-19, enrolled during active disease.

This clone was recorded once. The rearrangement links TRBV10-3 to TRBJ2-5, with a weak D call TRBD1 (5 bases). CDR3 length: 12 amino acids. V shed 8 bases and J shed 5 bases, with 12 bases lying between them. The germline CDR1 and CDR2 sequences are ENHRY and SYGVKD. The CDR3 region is CAIGQGWETQYF. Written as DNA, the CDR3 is TGTGCCATCGGTCAGGGCTGGGAGACCCAGTACTTC.

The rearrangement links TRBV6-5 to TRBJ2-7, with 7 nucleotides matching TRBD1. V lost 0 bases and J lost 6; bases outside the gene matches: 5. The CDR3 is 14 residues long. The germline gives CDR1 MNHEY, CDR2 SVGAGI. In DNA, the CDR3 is TGTGCCAGCAGTTACTCGAGACAGGGATCCGAGCAGTACGTC. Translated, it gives CASSYSRQGSEQYV.

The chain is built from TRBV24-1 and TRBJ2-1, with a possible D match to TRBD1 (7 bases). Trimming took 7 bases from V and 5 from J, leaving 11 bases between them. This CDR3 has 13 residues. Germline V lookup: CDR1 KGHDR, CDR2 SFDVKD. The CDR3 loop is CATRAGGNNEQFF. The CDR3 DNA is TGTGCCACCAGGGCAGGGGGGAACAATGAGCAGTTCTTC.

This CDR3 is CASSLPTGFGETQYF. The CDR3 DNA sequence: TGTGCCAGCAGTTTGCCTACAGGGTTTGGGGAGACCCAGTACTTC. The chain has TRBV28 and TRBJ2-5; TRBD1 might be the D (6 bases). V was pared by 3 bases and J by 5 bases, with 16 bases between. From germline, CDR1 is MDHEN and CDR2 SYDVKM. This CDR3 region has 15 residues.

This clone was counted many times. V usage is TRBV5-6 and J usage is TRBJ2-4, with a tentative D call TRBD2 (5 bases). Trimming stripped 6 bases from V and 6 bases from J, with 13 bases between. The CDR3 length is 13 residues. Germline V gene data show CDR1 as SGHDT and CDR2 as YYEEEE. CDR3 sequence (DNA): TGTGCCAGCACCGAGGTAGGGAGAAACATTCAGTACTTC. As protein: CASTEVGRNIQYF.

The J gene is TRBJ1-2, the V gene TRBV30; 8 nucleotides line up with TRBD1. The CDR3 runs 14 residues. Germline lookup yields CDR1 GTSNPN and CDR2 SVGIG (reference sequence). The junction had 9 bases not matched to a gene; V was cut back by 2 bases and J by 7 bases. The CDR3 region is CAWSTAGQVVGYTF. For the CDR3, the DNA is TGTGCCTGGAGTACAGCGGGACAGGTTGTTGGCTACACCTTC.

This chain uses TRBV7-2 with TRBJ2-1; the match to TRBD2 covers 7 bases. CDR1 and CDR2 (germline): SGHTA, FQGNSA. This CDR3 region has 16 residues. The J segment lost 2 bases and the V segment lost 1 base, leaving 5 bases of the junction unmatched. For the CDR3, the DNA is TGTGCCAGCAGCTTAGGGAGCGGGGTTACCTACAATGAGCAGTTCTTC. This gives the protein CASSLGSGVTYNEQFF.

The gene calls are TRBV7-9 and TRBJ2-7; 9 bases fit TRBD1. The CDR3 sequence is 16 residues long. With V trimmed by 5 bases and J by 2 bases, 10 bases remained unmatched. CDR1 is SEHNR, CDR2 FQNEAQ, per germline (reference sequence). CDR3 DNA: TGTGCCAGCAGCCCTGCGGGACAGGGCCTACCCTACGAGCAGTACTTC. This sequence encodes CASSPAGQGLPYEQYF.

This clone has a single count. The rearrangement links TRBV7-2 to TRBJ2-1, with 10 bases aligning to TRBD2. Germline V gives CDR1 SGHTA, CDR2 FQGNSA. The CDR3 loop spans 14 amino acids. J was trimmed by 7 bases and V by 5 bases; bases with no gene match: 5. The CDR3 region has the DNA TGTGCCAGCAGCCCTCAGCGGGGGGGGAATGAGCAGTTCTTC. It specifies CASSPQRGGNEQFF.

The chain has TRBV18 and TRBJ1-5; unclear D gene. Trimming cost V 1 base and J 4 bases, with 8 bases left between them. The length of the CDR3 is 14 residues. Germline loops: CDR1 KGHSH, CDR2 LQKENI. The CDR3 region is CASSPLPVNQPQHF. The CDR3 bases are TGTGCCAGCTCACCACTGCCAGTTAATCAGCCCCAGCATTTT. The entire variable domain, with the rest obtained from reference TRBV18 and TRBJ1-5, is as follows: NAGVMQNPRHLVRRRGQEARLRCSPMKGHSHVYWYRQLPEEGLKFMVYLQKENIIDESGMPKERFSAEFPKEGPSILRIQQVVRGDSAAYFCASSPLPVNQPQHFGDGTRLSIL.

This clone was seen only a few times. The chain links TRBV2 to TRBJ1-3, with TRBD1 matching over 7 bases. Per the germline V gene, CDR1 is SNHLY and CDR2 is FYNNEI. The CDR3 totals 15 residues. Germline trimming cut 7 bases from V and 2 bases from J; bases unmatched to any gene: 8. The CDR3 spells CASTGQPVAGNTIYF. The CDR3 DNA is TGTGCCAGCACGGGACAGCCTGTCGCTGGAAACACCATATATTTT.

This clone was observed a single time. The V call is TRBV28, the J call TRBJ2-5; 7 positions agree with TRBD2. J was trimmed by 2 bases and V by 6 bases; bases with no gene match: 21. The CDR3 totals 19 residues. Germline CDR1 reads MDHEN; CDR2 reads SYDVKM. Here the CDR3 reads CASSSLVGAGAARQETQYF. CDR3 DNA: TGTGCCAGCAGCTCCCTTGTCGGGGCGGGAGCAGCCCGGCAAGAGACCCAGTACTTC. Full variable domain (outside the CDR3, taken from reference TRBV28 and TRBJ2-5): DVKVTQSSRYLVKRTGEKVFLECVQDMDHENMFWYRQDPGLGLRLIYFSYDVKMKEKGDIPEGYSVSREKKERFSLILESASTNQTSMYLCASSSLVGAGAARQETQYFGPGTRLLVL.

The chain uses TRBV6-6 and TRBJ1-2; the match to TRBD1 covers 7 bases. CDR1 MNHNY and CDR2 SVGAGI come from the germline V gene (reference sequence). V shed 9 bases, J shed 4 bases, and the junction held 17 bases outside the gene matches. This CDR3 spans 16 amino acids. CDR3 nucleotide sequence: TGTGCCAGTAATAAGGGGGCGCCCGCCGGGGGCTATGGCTACACCTTC. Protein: CASNKGAPAGGYGYTF.

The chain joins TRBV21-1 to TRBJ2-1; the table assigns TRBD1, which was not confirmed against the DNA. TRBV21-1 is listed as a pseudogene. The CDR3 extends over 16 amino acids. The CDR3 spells CASSNRQGRRYNEQFF. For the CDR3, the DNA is TGTGCCAGCAGCAATCGACAGGGGCGTCGGTACAATGAGCAGTTCTTC.

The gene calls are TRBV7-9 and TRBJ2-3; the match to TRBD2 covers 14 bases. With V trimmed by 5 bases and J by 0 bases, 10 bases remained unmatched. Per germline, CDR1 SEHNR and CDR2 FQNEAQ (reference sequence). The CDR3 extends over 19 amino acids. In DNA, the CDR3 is TGTGCCAGCAGCCCAGCTACATGGACTAGCGGGGGGAGCACAGATACGCAGTATTTT. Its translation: CASSPATWTSGGSTDTQYF.

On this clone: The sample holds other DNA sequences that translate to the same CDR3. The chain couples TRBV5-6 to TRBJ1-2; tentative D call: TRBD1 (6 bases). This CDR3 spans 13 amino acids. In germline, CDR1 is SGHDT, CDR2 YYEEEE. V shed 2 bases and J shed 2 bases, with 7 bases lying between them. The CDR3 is CASSLGQNYGYTF. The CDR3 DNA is TGTGCCAGCAGCTTAGGACAGAACTATGGCTACACCTTC.

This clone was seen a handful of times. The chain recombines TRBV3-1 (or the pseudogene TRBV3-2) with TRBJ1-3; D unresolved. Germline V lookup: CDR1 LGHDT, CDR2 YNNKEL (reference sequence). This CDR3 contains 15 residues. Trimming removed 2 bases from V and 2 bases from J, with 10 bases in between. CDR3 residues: CASSQTRGTGNTIYF. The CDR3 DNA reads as TGTGCCAGCAGCCAAACGCGGGGAACTGGAAACACCATATATTTT.

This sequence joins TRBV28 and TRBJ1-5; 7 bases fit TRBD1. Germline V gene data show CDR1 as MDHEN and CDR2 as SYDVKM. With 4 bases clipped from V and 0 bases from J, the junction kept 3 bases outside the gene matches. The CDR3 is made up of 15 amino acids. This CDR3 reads CASSSGTDSNQPQHF. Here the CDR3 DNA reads TGTGCCAGCAGTTCAGGGACAGATAGCAATCAGCCCCAGCATTTT.

The DNA for the CDR3 is TGCGCCAGCCGACAGGCCAGCTCCTACAATGAGCAGTTCTTC. Translating it yields CASRQASSYNEQFF. This sequence joins TRBV5-1 and TRBJ2-1, with D tentatively TRBD1 (6 bases). The CDR3 runs to 14 residues. The germline V gene encodes CDR1 SGHRS and CDR2 YFSETQ. Trimming left V 7 bases short and J 0 bases short, with 11 bases between.

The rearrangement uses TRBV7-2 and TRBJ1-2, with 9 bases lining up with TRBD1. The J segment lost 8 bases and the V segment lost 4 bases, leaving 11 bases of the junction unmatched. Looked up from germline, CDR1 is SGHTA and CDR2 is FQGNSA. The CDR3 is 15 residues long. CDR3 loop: CASSSGWGQGKGYTF. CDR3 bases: TGTGCCAGCAGCTCGGGGTGGGGACAGGGTAAAGGCTACACCTTC.

The CDR3: CAISGTSSPLFYEQYV. CDR3 nucleotides: TGTGCCATCAGCGGGACTTCCTCACCGCTTTTCTACGAGCAGTACGTC. This rearrangement joins TRBV10-3 to TRBJ2-7, with a tentative D call TRBD2 (6 bases). CDR3 length: 16 residues. The V gene lost 6 bases and the J gene lost 3 bases, with 21 bases spanning the gap. Looked up from germline, CDR1 is ENHRY and CDR2 is SYGVKD.

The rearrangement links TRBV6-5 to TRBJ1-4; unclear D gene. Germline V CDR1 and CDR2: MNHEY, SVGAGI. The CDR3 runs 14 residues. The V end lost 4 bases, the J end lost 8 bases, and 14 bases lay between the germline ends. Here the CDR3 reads CASSLGRTSEKLFF. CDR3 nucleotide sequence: TGTGCCAGCAGTTTAGGTCGGACTAGCGAAAAACTGTTTTTT.

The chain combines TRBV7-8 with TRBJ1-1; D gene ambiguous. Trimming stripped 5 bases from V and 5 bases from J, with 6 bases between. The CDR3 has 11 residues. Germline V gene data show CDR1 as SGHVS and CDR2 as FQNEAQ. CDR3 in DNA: TGTGCCAGCAGCCTATATACTGAAGCTTTCTTT. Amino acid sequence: CASSLYTEAFF.

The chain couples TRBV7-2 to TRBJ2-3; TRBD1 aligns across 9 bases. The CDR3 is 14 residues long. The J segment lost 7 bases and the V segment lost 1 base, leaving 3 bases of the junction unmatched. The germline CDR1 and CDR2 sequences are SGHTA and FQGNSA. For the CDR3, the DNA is TGTGCCAGCAGCTTAGAGGGACAGGGTTATACGCAGTATTTT. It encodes CASSLEGQGYTQYF.